This TCR beta chain was identified during a study of neurological immune-mediated disorders. Where libraries were unsorted, they were derived from 2 million PBMCs stored at -80 degrees C. Whole-study results and caveats: While HTLV-1-associated myelopathy showed the greatest TCR clonal expansion, multiple sclerosis showed the least, falling below healthy controls. No link was found between any clinical or MRI feature and the multiple sclerosis repertoire cluster.

This clonotype was seen at least ten times. The target antigen is unknown. The cDNA came from 5'RACE, which used 10-nucleotide random UMIs. TCRdb reanalysed the 5' RACE reads using MiXCR and keeps one entry per CDR3 protein. Found here are about 52,000 distinct CDR3 sequences, around 4% of them singletons; the top ten hold around 1.5%. The germline V gene encodes CDR1 MDHEN and CDR2 SYDVKM. The V gene end was trimmed by 4 bases and the J gene end by 6 bases; junction bases not matched to a gene: 12. CDR3 length: 16 amino acids. The receptor was derived from a man between 25 and 39 years old with multiple sclerosis. This rearrangement joins TRBV28 to TRBJ1-3; 7 nucleotides line up with TRBD1. Specimen: PBMCs. CDR3 nucleotides: TGTGCCAGCAGTTCAACAGGGGCGCCACGTAAAAACACCATATATTTT. Translating gives CASSSTGAPRKNTIYF.